This T cell receptor (beta chain) was sequenced in a study of cytomegalovirus exposure and HLA in healthy donors. The CDR3 runs 15 residues. Use of 60 Vbeta and 13 Jbeta primers characterized the PCR. Here immunoSEQ multiplex PCR was the method, and the copy in TCRdb shows in-frame clones only, minus some. The table lists 100,000 to 150,000 clones, over 70% of them singletons. The sample comprised PBMCs. This chain uses TRBV21-1 with TRBJ2-7; the DNA was not used to check the table's D call, TRBD2. TRBV21-1 is termed a pseudogene. The TCR originated in a man between 18 and 29 years old in good health and CMV-seropositive. The CDR3, as DNA: TGTGCCAGCAGCAAAGCAGCGGGGGATAGGGACGAGCAGTACTTC. Translating it yields CASSKAAGDRDEQYF.